Shown below are 15 T cell receptor beta chains from a single sample sequenced in a study of shared clonotypes between healthy human individuals. The protocol was immunoSEQ multiplex PCR, while the TCRdb copy is restricted to in-frame clones and leaves out a portion. The sample contains around 600,000 clones, about 95% of which appear only once. Terminally differentiated effector memory CD45RA+ cells were excluded by CCR7 positive selection of CD45RO-negative cells. Sequences were obtained from naive CD8+ T cells sorted from blood. These TCRs come from a woman in her 30s in good health.

The chain recombines TRBV29-1 with TRBJ2-1, with 14 bases fitting TRBD2. The CDR3 sequence is 15 residues long. CDR1 SQVTM and CDR2 ANQGSEA come from the germline V gene. Trimming at V came to 8 bases and at J to 3 bases, leaving 6 bases not matched to a gene. The CDR3, as DNA: TGCAGCCTTCGACTAGCGGGAGGGTACTACAATGAGCAGTTCTTC. Its translation: CSLRLAGGYYNEQFF.

The chain joins TRBV5-4 to TRBJ2-7; no definite D call. The CDR3 has 13 amino acids. V was pared by 4 bases and J by 0 bases, with 8 bases between. The germline V gene has CDR1 SGHNT and CDR2 YYREEE (reference sequence). CDR3 loop: CASSPRSSYEQYF. Written as DNA, the CDR3 is TGTGCCAGCAGCCCCCGGAGCTCCTACGAGCAGTACTTC.

The V call is TRBV7-9, the J call TRBJ2-2, with a tentative D call TRBD2 (6 bases). Germline V gives CDR1 SEHNR, CDR2 FQNEAQ (reference sequence). This CDR3 contains 16 residues. V was cut by 2 bases and J by 4 bases, with 14 bases left in between. The CDR3, as DNA: TGTGCCAGCAGCTTATCCGGGAGTTGGGCCACCGGGGAGCTGTTTTTT. Its protein product is CASSLSGSWATGELFF.

J is TRBJ2-1 and V is TRBV28, with no clear D. V lost 9 bases, J lost 3 bases, and 15 bases lay in between. The length of the CDR3 is 14 residues. From germline, CDR1 is MDHEN and CDR2 SYDVKM. CDR3 coding DNA: TGTGCCAGTCTACCTGTCGGACGCTACAATGAGCAGTTCTTC. Translated: CASLPVGRYNEQFF.

This sequence joins TRBV4-2 and TRBJ2-5, with TRBD2 matching 10 bases. Matching the DNA end better, TRBJ2-7 makes the J call doubtful. Looked up from germline, CDR1 is LGHNA and CDR2 is YNFKEQ. There are 16 residues in the CDR3. This CDR3 is CASSQERASGRVEQYF. The DNA for the CDR3 is TGTGCCAGCAGCCAAGAAAGGGCTAGCGGGAGAGTCGAGCAGTACTTC.

The chain links TRBV27 to TRBJ1-5; a weak D match, TRBD1 (6 bases). The CDR3 consists of 14 residues. Germline assignment: CDR1 MNHEY and CDR2 SMNVEV (reference sequence). V was pared by 6 bases and J by 9 bases, with 18 bases between. The CDR3 bases are TGTGCCAGCAGCCCCAACAGGGCGCAGGGGCCCCAGCATTTT. Translated, it gives CASSPNRAQGPQHF.

CDR3 in DNA: TGTGCCAGTAGTTCCCTAACGGGAGAGCCCAATGAGCAGTTCTTC. Translated, it gives CASSSLTGEPNEQFF. The chain employs TRBV19 and TRBJ2-1; a possible D gene is TRBD2 (6 bases). Trimming removed 5 bases from V and 6 bases from J, with 17 bases in between. This CDR3 comprises 15 residues. Germline V gene lookup returns CDR1 LNHDA and CDR2 SQIVND (reference sequence). Full variable domain (missing parts from reference TRBV19 and TRBJ2-1): DGGITQSPKYLFRKEGQNVTLSCEQNLNHDAMYWYRQDPGQGLRLIYYSQIVNDFQKGDIAEGYSVSREKKESFPLTVTSAQKNPTAFYLCASSSLTGEPNEQFFGPGTRLTVL.

The table lists this clone with a count of one. The chain links TRBV5-1 to TRBJ2-2, with 12 bases lining up with TRBD2. Germline V gene lookup returns CDR1 SGHRS and CDR2 YFSETQ. The V gene end was trimmed by 4 bases and the J gene end by 6 bases; junction bases not matched to a gene: 7. CDR3 length: 16 amino acids. The CDR3, as DNA: TGCGCCAGCAGCCCCCTACTAGCGGGAGGTTCCGGGGAGCTGTTTTTT. Protein sequence: CASSPLLAGGSGELFF.

The rearrangement links TRBV27 to TRBJ1-2; possibly TRBD1 for D (5 bases). Germline lookup yields CDR1 MNHEY and CDR2 SMNVEV (reference sequence). V was clipped by 6 bases and J by 3 bases, with 14 bases between them. The length of the CDR3 is 14 residues. CDR3 sequence (DNA): TGTGCCAGCAGCCCAGGGACTCCGTACTATGGCTACACCTTC. Its protein is CASSPGTPYYGYTF.

The rearrangement uses TRBV5-1 and TRBJ2-7; D uncertain. This CDR3 has 15 residues. Trimming shortened V by 0 bases and J by 7 bases, and 17 bases separated the two germline ends. Germline V gives CDR1 SGHRS, CDR2 YFSETQ. DNA for the CDR3: TGCGCCAGCAGCTTGGGGAGTAGCATCGCTTGGGAGCAGTACTTC. This codes for CASSLGSSIAWEQYF. Together with reference TRBV5-1 and TRBJ2-7, the CDR3 gives the full variable domain: KAGVTQTPRYLIKTRGQQVTLSCSPISGHRSVSWYQQTPGQGLQFLFEYFSETQRNKGNFPGRFSGRQFSNSRSEMNVSTLELGDSALYLCASSLGSSIAWEQYFGPGTRLTVT.

This chain connects TRBV6-5 to TRBJ2-7; 14 nucleotides match TRBD2. V gave up 0 bases and J gave up 2 bases; unmatched junction bases: 0. The CDR3 consists of 16 residues. The germline CDR1 and CDR2 sequences are MNHEY and SVGAGI. Here the CDR3 reads CASSYSGLAGAYEQYF. CDR3 coding DNA: TGTGCCAGCAGTTACTCGGGACTAGCGGGAGCCTACGAGCAGTACTTC.

This chain uses TRBV20-1 with TRBJ2-7, with no clear D. The CDR3 has 11 residues. Germline lookup yields CDR1 DFQATT and CDR2 SNEGSKA (reference sequence). With 0 bases removed from V and 7 bases from J, the gap between germline ends came to 7 bases. CDR3 in DNA: TGCAGTGCTAGAGATATAGGGGAGCAGTACTTC. The encoded protein is CSARDIGEQYF.

CDR3 DNA: TGCGCCAGCAGCCAAGTGACCGGGGCCCCCTACGAGCAGTACTTC. Amino acids: CASSQVTGAPYEQYF. The V gene is TRBV4-1, the J gene TRBJ2-7, with D perhaps being TRBD1 or TRBD2 (5 bases each). The V end lost 1 base, the J end lost 2 bases, and 12 bases lay between the germline ends. Germline CDR1 and CDR2: MGHRA and YSYEKL. The CDR3 loop spans 15 amino acids.

The chain carries TRBV29-1 and TRBJ1-1, with 7 nucleotides matching TRBD1. Trimming at V came to 6 bases and at J to 5 bases, leaving 3 bases not matched to a gene. Germline-derived CDR1 and CDR2 are SQVTM and ANQGSEA. The CDR3 sequence is 11 residues long. CDR3 sequence (DNA): TGCAGCGTCCGGGACAGAACTGAAGCTTTCTTT. Its translation: CSVRDRTEAFF.

This clone is a singleton in its sample. The chain uses TRBV7-8 and TRBJ1-1; D gene unclear. Trimming took 2 bases from V and 8 from J, leaving 12 bases between them. CDR1 and CDR2 (germline): SGHVS, FQNEAQ. This CDR3 spans 13 amino acids. The CDR3 sequence is CASSLRQRSEAFF. The DNA for the CDR3 is TGTGCCAGCAGCTTAAGGCAGCGCTCCGAAGCTTTCTTT.